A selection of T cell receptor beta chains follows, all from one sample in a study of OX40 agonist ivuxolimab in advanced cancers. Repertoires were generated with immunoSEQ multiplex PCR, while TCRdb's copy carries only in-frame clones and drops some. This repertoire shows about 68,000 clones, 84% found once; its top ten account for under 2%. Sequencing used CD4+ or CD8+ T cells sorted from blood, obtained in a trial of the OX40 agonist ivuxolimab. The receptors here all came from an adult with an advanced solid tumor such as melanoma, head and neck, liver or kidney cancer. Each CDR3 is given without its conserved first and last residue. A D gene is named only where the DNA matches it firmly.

CDR3aa: ASSLQLNTEAF; v_gene: TRBV18; j_gene: TRBJ1-1; d_gene: .
CDR3aa: ASSPRTGGATGELF; v_gene: TRBV18; j_gene: TRBJ2-2; d_gene: TRBD1
CDR3aa: AWSLSRTSGRGRQF; v_gene: TRBV30; j_gene: TRBJ2-1; d_gene: TRBD2
CDR3aa: ASSLGGVNSYNEQF; v_gene: TRBV11-3; j_gene: TRBJ2-1; d_gene: .
CDR3aa: ASSLSGAVGANVLT; v_gene: TRBV7-2; j_gene: TRBJ2-6; d_gene: .
CDR3aa: ASRPKNGFPGEQY; v_gene: TRBV7-9; j_gene: TRBJ2-7; d_gene: .
CDR3aa: ASSEARNTGELF; v_gene: TRBV6-1; j_gene: TRBJ2-2; d_gene: .
CDR3aa: ASSLDRETQY; v_gene: TRBV7-9; j_gene: TRBJ2-5; d_gene: .
CDR3aa: ASSNPGQGSGEQY; v_gene: TRBV5-6; j_gene: TRBJ2-7; d_gene: TRBD1
CDR3aa: ASIGTGGKNEQF; v_gene: TRBV19; j_gene: TRBJ2-1; d_gene: TRBD1
CDR3aa: ASSLGVASETQY; v_gene: TRBV5-1; j_gene: TRBJ2-5; d_gene: .
CDR3aa: ASSLAGTGVRIVQEKLF; v_gene: TRBV28; j_gene: TRBJ1-4; d_gene: TRBD1
CDR3aa: ASSLEVAGTQY; v_gene: TRBV11-2; j_gene: TRBJ2-3; d_gene: .
CDR3aa: ASSPDINSPLH; v_gene: TRBV10-1; j_gene: TRBJ1-6; d_gene: .
CDR3aa: ASSWGLTGFTEAF; v_gene: TRBV5-6; j_gene: TRBJ1-1; d_gene: .
CDR3aa: ASSPGTGAGNTIY; v_gene: TRBV2; j_gene: TRBJ1-3; d_gene: TRBD1
CDR3aa: ASSLAANYGYT; v_gene: TRBV5-6; j_gene: TRBJ1-2; d_gene: .
CDR3aa: ASSQGDRDGTDTQY; v_gene: TRBV19; j_gene: TRBJ2-3; d_gene: TRBD1
CDR3aa: ASSLGQGAGELF; v_gene: TRBV11-3; j_gene: TRBJ2-2; d_gene: TRBD1
CDR3aa: ASSHEGSETQY; v_gene: TRBV4-3; j_gene: TRBJ2-5; d_gene: .
CDR3aa: ASTSAATNEKLF; v_gene: TRBV28; j_gene: TRBJ1-4; d_gene: .
CDR3aa: ASSLRRGNEQF; v_gene: TRBV7-9; j_gene: TRBJ2-1; d_gene: .
CDR3aa: ASSFGTPATNEKLF; v_gene: TRBV5-1; j_gene: TRBJ1-4; d_gene: .
CDR3aa: ASSLDSGVSTGELF; v_gene: TRBV5-1; j_gene: TRBJ2-2; d_gene: .
CDR3aa: ASSIVASGWYEQY; v_gene: TRBV19; j_gene: TRBJ2-7; d_gene: TRBD2
CDR3aa: ASSPSGRANTGELF; v_gene: TRBV4-3; j_gene: TRBJ2-2; d_gene: TRBD2
CDR3aa: ASSSFGGTSAASGANVLT; v_gene: TRBV7-8; j_gene: TRBJ2-6; d_gene: TRBD2
CDR3aa: ASSPRGSPLH; v_gene: TRBV13; j_gene: TRBJ1-6; d_gene: .
CDR3aa: ASSLAPGAEGGYT; v_gene: TRBV5-1; j_gene: TRBJ1-2; d_gene: .